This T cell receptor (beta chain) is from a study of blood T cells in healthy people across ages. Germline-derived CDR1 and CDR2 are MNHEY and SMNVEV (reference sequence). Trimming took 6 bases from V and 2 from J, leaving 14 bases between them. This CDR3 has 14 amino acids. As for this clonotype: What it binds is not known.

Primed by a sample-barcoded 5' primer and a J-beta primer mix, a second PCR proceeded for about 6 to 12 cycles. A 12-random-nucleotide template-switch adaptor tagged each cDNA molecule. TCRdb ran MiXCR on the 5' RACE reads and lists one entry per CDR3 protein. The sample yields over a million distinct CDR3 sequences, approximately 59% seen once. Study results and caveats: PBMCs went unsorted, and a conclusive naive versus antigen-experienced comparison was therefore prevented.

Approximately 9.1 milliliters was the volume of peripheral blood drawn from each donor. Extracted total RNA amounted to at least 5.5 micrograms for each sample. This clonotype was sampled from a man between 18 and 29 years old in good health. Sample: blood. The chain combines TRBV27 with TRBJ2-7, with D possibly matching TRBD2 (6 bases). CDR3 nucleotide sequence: TGTGCCAGCAGCCCCTTAGCGGTTACCTACGAGCAGTACTTC. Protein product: CASSPLAVTYEQYF.